One sample yielded the 24 T cell receptor beta chains listed below, sequenced in a study of shared clonotypes between healthy human individuals. Some clones are missing from TCRdb's copy, which holds only in-frame ones; the method was immunoSEQ multiplex PCR. This table holds 2 million to 2.5 million clones, over 90% found once. Sequenced sample: naive CD4+ T cells from PBMCs. Subset noted: CD45RA+ positively selected. The receptors derive from a man younger than 35 in good health. Some clones in this sample may be carry-over from other donors' samples.

The chain carries TRBV4-1 and TRBJ2-5; 10 bases agree with TRBD2. Trimming at V came to 4 bases and at J to 5 bases, leaving 10 bases not matched to a gene. This CDR3 spans 16 amino acids. Germline CDR1 MGHRA, CDR2 YSYEKL. In DNA form, the CDR3 reads TGCGCCAGCAGCCCCCGATCAGCGGGAGGGCCGGAGACCCAGTACTTC. Encoded protein: CASSPRSAGGPETQYF.

This chain links TRBV5-5 with TRBJ1-5; tentative D call: TRBD1 (5 bases). V gave up 4 bases and J gave up 0 bases, with 23 bases separating them. CDR1 is SGHKS and CDR2 is YYEKEE in the germline V gene (reference sequence). The CDR3 length is 19 residues. For the CDR3, the DNA is TGTGCCAGCAGCCCCGGGACCCCGAGTCAGGCATATAGCAATCAGCCCCAGCATTTT. Residues: CASSPGTPSQAYSNQPQHF.

V and J are TRBV5-6 and TRBJ2-1, with D perhaps TRBD2 (5 bases). The CDR3 has 17 amino acids. Germline loops: CDR1 SGHDT, CDR2 YYEEEE. V lost 3 bases to trimming and J lost 6 bases, with 22 bases between them. CDR3: CASSSPQRNRFLNEQFF. CDR3 sequence (DNA): TGTGCCAGCAGCTCCCCGCAGCGGAACCGATTCCTCAATGAGCAGTTCTTC. Filled out from reference TRBV5-6 and TRBJ2-1, the complete variable domain reads DAGVTQSPTHLIKTRGQQVTLRCSPKSGHDTVSWYQQALGQGPQFIFQYYEEEERQRGNFPDRFSGHQFPNYSSELNVNALLLGDSALYLCASSSPQRNRFLNEQFFGPGTRLTVL.

This chain joins TRBV11-2 and TRBJ2-3; 12 bases agree with TRBD2. With 1 base clipped from V and 3 bases from J, the junction kept 8 bases outside the gene matches. This CDR3 has 18 residues. The germline V gene encodes CDR1 SGHAT and CDR2 FQNNGV. The CDR3 region has the DNA TGTGCCAGCAGCTTAGGACTAGCGGGAGCGGGGTCGACAGATACGCAGTATTTT. Protein product: CASSLGLAGAGSTDTQYF. Full variable domain (remainder filled in from reference TRBV11-2 and TRBJ2-3): EAGVAQSPRYKIIEKRQSVAFWCNPISGHATLYWYQQILGQGPKLLIQFQNNGVVDDSQLPKDRFSAERLKGVDSTLKIQPAKLEDSAVYLCASSLGLAGAGSTDTQYFGPGTRLTVL.

CDR3 residues: CASSTGPQGAFF. CDR3 DNA: TGTGCCAGCAGTACCGGGCCTCAGGGCGCTTTCTTT. The V and J genes are TRBV28 and TRBJ1-1; D perhaps matches TRBD1 (5 bases). The CDR3 sequence is 12 residues long. Per germline, CDR1 MDHEN and CDR2 SYDVKM. V lost 5 bases and J 11 bases, leaving 15 bases between the germline ends.

The J gene is TRBJ1-2, the V gene TRBV10-3, with TRBD1 matching over 7 bases. This CDR3 region has 14 residues. CDR1 and CDR2 (germline): ENHRY, SYGVKD. The V and J ends lost 5 bases and 0 bases, in that order; junction bases with no gene match: 3. This CDR3 reads CAISMGQSNYGYTF. CDR3 coding DNA: TGTGCCATCAGTATGGGACAGTCTAACTATGGCTACACCTTC.

The chain combines TRBV9 with TRBJ2-3; D gene ambiguous. There are 15 residues in the CDR3. From germline, CDR1 is SGDLS and CDR2 YYNGEE. V lost 0 bases and J 6 bases, leaving 14 bases between the germline ends. CDR3 sequence: CASSVGGHEGDTQYF. CDR3 nucleotide sequence: TGTGCCAGCAGCGTAGGAGGCCACGAAGGGGATACGCAGTATTTT.

The chain joins TRBV5-1 to TRBJ2-5; the D gene is possibly TRBD1 (5 bases). Germline V gene data show CDR1 as SGHRS and CDR2 as YFSETQ. V was pared by 4 bases and J by 2 bases, with 15 bases between. CDR3 size: 15 residues. Here the CDR3 DNA reads TGCGCCAGCAGCCTAACAGCAGGGTCACAAGAGACCCAGTACTTC. This codes for CASSLTAGSQETQYF.

This chain uses TRBV5-1 with TRBJ2-1; D unresolved. Trimming pared 0 bases from V and 7 bases from J, leaving 8 bases between. CDR1 is SGHRS, CDR2 YFSETQ, per germline. CDR3 length: 13 amino acids. Written as DNA, the CDR3 is TGCGCCAGCAGCTTGGTCGTAGCTAATGAGCAGTTCTTC. It specifies CASSLVVANEQFF.

The V and J genes are TRBV10-3 and TRBJ2-4, with D uncertain. The V gene lost 3 bases and the J gene lost 1 base, with 16 bases spanning the gap. This CDR3 contains 17 residues. CDR1 and CDR2 from the germline V gene are ENHRY and SYGVKD. The CDR3 DNA reads as TGTGCCATCAGTGATAGGCAGGTCTTTTCGGCCAAAAACATTCAGTACTTC. Its translation: CAISDRQVFSAKNIQYF.

This rearrangement joins TRBV5-6 to TRBJ2-7, with D possibly being TRBD2 (5 bases). This CDR3 comprises 12 residues. From germline, CDR1 is SGHDT and CDR2 YYEEEE. Trimming removed 2 bases at V and 3 bases at J, with 6 bases between. CDR3 nucleotide sequence: TGTGCCAGCAGCTTCGGGATCTACGAGCAGTACTTC. Residues: CASSFGIYEQYF. The full variable domain, in which reference TRBV5-6 and TRBJ2-7 provide the parts outside the CDR3, is DAGVTQSPTHLIKTRGQQVTLRCSPKSGHDTVSWYQQALGQGPQFIFQYYEEEERQRGNFPDRFSGHQFPNYSSELNVNALLLGDSALYLCASSFGIYEQYFGPGTRLTVT.

Regarding this clone: This sample also contains other DNA sequences that code for the same CDR3. The genes are TRBV7-9 and TRBJ2-7, with 9 bases matching TRBD1. Trimming removed 5 bases from V and 1 base from J; junction bases left unmatched: 3. The CDR3 totals 14 residues. Germline assignment: CDR1 SEHNR and CDR2 FQNEAQ (reference sequence). The CDR3 sequence: CASSPGTGSYEQYF. As DNA, the CDR3 is TGTGCCAGCAGCCCGGGGACAGGGTCCTACGAGCAGTACTTC.

The genes are TRBV18 and TRBJ2-2, with TRBD2 matching over 8 bases. CDR1 KGHSH and CDR2 LQKENI come from the germline V gene. The CDR3 is made up of 16 amino acids. Trimming removed 3 bases from V and 2 bases from J; junction bases left unmatched: 5. CDR3 DNA sequence: TGTGCCAGCTCACCGAATAGCGGGGTAAACACCGGGGAGCTGTTTTTT. It translates to CASSPNSGVNTGELFF.

This chain uses TRBV10-1 with TRBJ2-1; 11 bases are shared with TRBD2. In germline, CDR1 is WNHNN, CDR2 SYGVQD (reference sequence). With V trimmed by 5 bases and J by 6 bases, 6 bases remained unmatched. CDR3 size: 15 residues. CDR3 sequence (DNA): TGCGCCAGCAGTACTAGCGGGAGATCAGGCAATGAGCAGTTCTTC. Its protein product is CASSTSGRSGNEQFF.

The chain combines TRBV18 with TRBJ2-7; unclear D gene. The CDR3 has 14 amino acids. Trimming cost V 2 bases and J 2 bases, with 10 bases left between them. Germline values: CDR1 KGHSH, CDR2 LQKENI. Here the CDR3 DNA reads TGTGCCAGCTCACCAGTGGCTAACCCCTACGAGCAGTACTTC. This codes for CASSPVANPYEQYF.

This chain joins TRBV7-2 and TRBJ2-2, with D perhaps TRBD2 (6 bases). The CDR3 runs 14 residues. Looked up from germline, CDR1 is SGHTA and CDR2 is FQGNSA. V was shortened by 4 bases and J by 7 bases, with 13 bases between the two germline ends. The CDR3: CASSSWEAGGELFF. The CDR3 DNA sequence: TGTGCCAGCAGCTCATGGGAGGCAGGCGGGGAGCTGTTTTTT.

A note on this clone: This CDR3 is also generated by other DNA sequences in the sample. This sequence joins TRBV19 and TRBJ1-1, with 8 bases lining up with TRBD1. CDR3 length: 15 residues. Germline trimming cut 5 bases from V and 0 bases from J; bases unmatched to any gene: 5. The germline CDR1 and CDR2 sequences are LNHDA and SQIVND (reference sequence). The CDR3 nucleotides read TGTGCCAGTAGTGTAACAGGGGGGATGAACACTGAAGCTTTCTTT. Amino acids: CASSVTGGMNTEAFF.

In this sample, this clone turned up a few times. DNA for the CDR3: TGTGCCAGCAGTTTCCCCGGGACAGCGGGTGAGACTTTCTTT. Encoded protein: CASSFPGTAGETFF. This chain links TRBV27 with TRBJ1-1; 7 bases are shared with TRBD1. Germline loops: CDR1 MNHEY, CDR2 SMNVEV (reference sequence). The junction had 13 bases not matched to a gene; V was cut back by 3 bases and J by 12 bases. There are 14 residues in the CDR3.

The CDR3 sequence is CASGKTGADTEAFF. The CDR3, as DNA: TGTGCCAGCGGTAAGACAGGGGCGGACACTGAAGCTTTCTTT. The chain joins TRBV2 to TRBJ1-1, with 8 bases that match TRBD1. Germline CDR1 and CDR2: SNHLY and FYNNEI. This CDR3 is 14 amino acids long. V was pared by 8 bases and J by 3 bases, with 8 bases of the junction left unmatched.

The chain links TRBV10-3 to TRBJ2-1; the match to TRBD2 covers 7 bases. The junction had 8 bases not matched to a gene; V was cut back by 4 bases and J by 2 bases. In germline, CDR1 is ENHRY, CDR2 SYGVKD. The length of the CDR3 is 16 residues. The DNA for the CDR3 is TGTGCCATCAGTGGAATCTCCGGGAGGACCTACAATGAGCAGTTCTTC. It specifies CAISGISGRTYNEQFF.

In the case of this clone: This CDR3 is also generated by other DNA sequences in the sample. This sequence joins TRBV27 and TRBJ2-7, with unresolved D. Germline V gives CDR1 MNHEY, CDR2 SMNVEV (reference sequence). Trimming removed 2 bases from V and 4 bases from J, with 9 bases in between. The CDR3 covers 13 residues. CDR3 in amino acids: CASSLGQPYEQYF. In DNA form, the CDR3 reads TGTGCCAGCAGTTTAGGGCAGCCTTACGAGCAGTACTTC.

This chain connects TRBV5-1 to TRBJ2-1; 8 bases agree with TRBD1. Germline V gene sequence: CDR1 SGHRS, CDR2 YFSETQ. This CDR3 comprises 14 residues. V trimming: 4 bases; J trimming: 8 bases; junction bases outside the gene matches: 8. As DNA, the CDR3 is TGCGCCAGCAGCGGGGATGGACAGGGCGATGAGCAGTTCTTC. As protein: CASSGDGQGDEQFF.

Concerning this clone itself: The sample has other DNA sequences that encode this CDR3 too. The rearrangement links TRBV7-3 to TRBJ2-3; D remains ambiguous. Per the germline V gene, CDR1 is SGHTA and CDR2 is FQGTGA. This CDR3 has 15 amino acids. Trimming stripped 2 bases from V and 0 bases from J, with 9 bases between. The CDR3 here is CASSLLGSSTDTQYF. As DNA, the CDR3 is TGTGCCAGCAGCTTATTGGGTTCTAGCACAGATACGCAGTATTTT.

V and J are TRBV5-1 and TRBJ2-5, with 8 bases fitting TRBD2. V shed 4 bases and J 4 bases; nucleotides not matched to a gene: 9. CDR3 length: 15 amino acids. Germline assignment: CDR1 SGHRS and CDR2 YFSETQ. CDR3 sequence: CASSGGLGTPETQYF. The CDR3 coding sequence is TGCGCCAGCAGCGGGGGACTAGGGACCCCAGAGACCCAGTACTTC.